This T cell receptor beta chain appears in the sequencing data of a study of blood T cells in healthy people across ages. The CDR3 contains 15 residues. The V end was cut by 1 base, the J end by 7 bases, with 16 bases between. CDR1 is LGHNA, CDR2 YSLEER, per germline. The authors isolated at least 6.5 million PBMCs per sample. With a J-beta primer mix and a sample-barcoded 5' primer, a second PCR ran about 7 to 12 cycles. Tagging of each cDNA molecule was performed by a template-switch adaptor with 12 random nucleotides. All samples gave at least 2.5 million CDR3-containing paired-end reads. TCRdb re-analysed the 5' RACE reads in MiXCR, keeping a single row per CDR3 protein. Of 550,000 to 600,000 distinct CDR3 sequences in the sample, around half were seen once.

The chain has TRBV4-3 and TRBJ1-2; maybe TRBD1 (6 bases). This receptor was taken from a man older than 75 in good health. Sequenced material: blood. The CDR3 DNA is TGCGCCAGCAGCCAAGGGGCAGGGGTCTCCTCTGGCTACACCTTC. Residues: CASSQGAGVSSGYTF.